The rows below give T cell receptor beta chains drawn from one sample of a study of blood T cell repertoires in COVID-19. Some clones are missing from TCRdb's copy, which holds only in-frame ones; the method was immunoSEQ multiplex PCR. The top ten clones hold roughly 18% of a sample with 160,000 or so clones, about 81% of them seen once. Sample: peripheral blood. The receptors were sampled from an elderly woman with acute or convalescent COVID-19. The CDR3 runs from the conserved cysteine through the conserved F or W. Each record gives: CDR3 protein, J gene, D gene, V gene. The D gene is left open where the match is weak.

cdr3_aa: CASSSKRGRAVNEQFF; j_call: TRBJ2-1; d_call: TRBD2; v_call: TRBV6-5
cdr3_aa: CASSLKSREGYGYTF; j_call: TRBJ1-2; d_call: -; v_call: TRBV5-4
cdr3_aa: CASSQGAGARYEQYF; j_call: TRBJ2-7; d_call: -; v_call: TRBV19
cdr3_aa: CASSQRTGRYTEAFF; j_call: TRBJ1-1; d_call: TRBD1; v_call: TRBV14
cdr3_aa: CASSLDSGGASIF; j_call: TRBJ2-1; d_call: TRBD2; v_call: TRBV7-8
cdr3_aa: CARSPARGGSSGANVLTF; j_call: TRBJ2-6; d_call: TRBD2; v_call: TRBV5-3
cdr3_aa: CASSQQGPGNTEAFF; j_call: TRBJ1-1; d_call: -; v_call: TRBV7-9
cdr3_aa: CASREGQGIGEAFF; j_call: TRBJ1-1; d_call: TRBD1; v_call: TRBV6-5
cdr3_aa: CASSSIRDREIHEQYF; j_call: TRBJ2-7; d_call: TRBD1; v_call: TRBV27
cdr3_aa: CASRGQGAPTEAFF; j_call: TRBJ1-1; d_call: TRBD1; v_call: TRBV25-1
cdr3_aa: CASRVRNGANYEQYF; j_call: TRBJ2-7; d_call: -; v_call: TRBV27
cdr3_aa: CASSLRPGGYNEQFF; j_call: TRBJ2-1; d_call: -; v_call: TRBV5-1
cdr3_aa: CASSVAMNTEAFF; j_call: TRBJ1-1; d_call: -; v_call: TRBV6-1
cdr3_aa: CASSLGGPYEQYF; j_call: TRBJ2-7; d_call: -; v_call: TRBV11-3
cdr3_aa: CASSRGGVTQYF; j_call: TRBJ2-3; d_call: TRBD2; v_call: TRBV5-6
cdr3_aa: CASSASGTGKLFF; j_call: TRBJ1-4; d_call: TRBD1; v_call: TRBV5-1
cdr3_aa: CASGLWSLMNTEAFF; j_call: TRBJ1-1; d_call: -; v_call: TRBV12-5
cdr3_aa: CASSDPHGTVNTEAFF; j_call: TRBJ1-1; d_call: TRBD1; v_call: TRBV2
cdr3_aa: CASHSSGRVLTGDEQYF; j_call: TRBJ2-7; d_call: TRBD2; v_call: TRBV28
cdr3_aa: CAWSGGQGLTQYF; j_call: TRBJ2-5; d_call: TRBD1; v_call: TRBV30
cdr3_aa: CATSENRGVVQPQHF; j_call: TRBJ1-5; d_call: TRBD1; v_call: TRBV24-1
cdr3_aa: CATSRDTQREGLEQYF; j_call: TRBJ2-7; d_call: TRBD2; v_call: TRBV15
cdr3_aa: CASSFVRNQPQHF; j_call: TRBJ1-5; d_call: -; v_call: TRBV28
cdr3_aa: CASSQGGRVNYGYTF; j_call: TRBJ1-2; d_call: -; v_call: TRBV14
cdr3_aa: CASSLGTGDTGELFF; j_call: TRBJ2-2; d_call: TRBD1; v_call: TRBV3-1/TRBV3-2
cdr3_aa: CASSSPGQGYTGELFF; j_call: TRBJ2-2; d_call: -; v_call: TRBV7-7
cdr3_aa: CASSDRGQAEAFF; j_call: TRBJ1-1; d_call: TRBD1; v_call: TRBV6-6
cdr3_aa: CASSSQQETQYF; j_call: TRBJ2-5; d_call: -; v_call: TRBV5-1
cdr3_aa: CASRMTAKLSNTIYF; j_call: TRBJ1-3; d_call: -; v_call: TRBV7-8
cdr3_aa: CASSDTGGREKLFF; j_call: TRBJ1-4; d_call: TRBD1; v_call: TRBV27
cdr3_aa: CASSQDGSGSRNEQFF; j_call: TRBJ2-1; d_call: TRBD2; v_call: TRBV4-1
cdr3_aa: CASSPDRGPNQPQHF; j_call: TRBJ1-5; d_call: TRBD1; v_call: TRBV3-1/TRBV3-2
cdr3_aa: CASSVVRPGWLPYEQYF; j_call: TRBJ2-7; d_call: -; v_call: TRBV9
cdr3_aa: CASSTRGTGPYEQYF; j_call: TRBJ2-7; d_call: TRBD1; v_call: TRBV27
cdr3_aa: CASSEYNEQFF; j_call: TRBJ2-1; d_call: -; v_call: TRBV2
cdr3_aa: CASSPRTSGTNEQFF; j_call: TRBJ2-1; d_call: TRBD2; v_call: TRBV7-9
cdr3_aa: CASSQLQGSTEAFF; j_call: TRBJ1-1; d_call: -; v_call: TRBV3-1/TRBV3-2
cdr3_aa: CASSEGGNQPQHF; j_call: TRBJ1-5; d_call: -; v_call: TRBV7-3
cdr3_aa: CASSLLTGEQYF; j_call: TRBJ2-7; d_call: -; v_call: TRBV19
cdr3_aa: CASSQYPTSGAQQETQYF; j_call: TRBJ2-5; d_call: TRBD2; v_call: TRBV4-3